This is a list of T cell receptor beta chains from one sample in a study of T cell repertoires in cytomegalovirus infection. TCRdb analysed the reads with MiXCR anew, one entry per CDR3 protein. The table records 200,000 to 250,000 distinct CDR3 sequences, 12% of them present only once. What was sequenced was PBMCs. These receptors all come from a human donor in good health (CMV status not recorded). Some clones in this sample may be carry-over from other donors' samples. Each CDR3 is given with its conserved first and last residue. A D gene is named only where the DNA matches it firmly. Some rows have no size entry. The others give once, few or many, or a class for an expanded clone.

V	D	J	size	length	DNA	CDR3
TRBV5-6	-	TRBJ2-1	-	14	TGTGCCAGCCTCACCTTGGGGGGGCCCAATGAGCAGTTCTTC	CASLTLGGPNEQFF
TRBV28	TRBD1	TRBJ2-2	many	13	TGTGCCACCCAGGGGGCGCGGGGCGGGGAGCTGTTTTTT	CATQGARGGELFF
TRBV12-5	-	TRBJ1-1	many	13	TGTGCTAGTGGTTCAGAAGAGGGGACTGAAGCTTTCTTT	CASGSEEGTEAFF
TRBV7-6	TRBD1	TRBJ2-7	many	15	TGTGCCAGCAGGTCCGGACCCGGGACAGGGTACGAGCAGTACTTC	CASRSGPGTGYEQYF
TRBV7-2	TRBD2	TRBJ2-7	many	18	TGTGCCAGCAGCTTAGTAGTCGGGAGTGCGGGGGGGCGGAACGAGCAGTACTTC	CASSLVVGSAGGRNEQYF
TRBV12-3/TRBV12-4	-	TRBJ1-2	-	12	TGTGCCAGCAGTCTAGGTCTAGGCGGCTACACCTTC	CASSLGLGGYTF
TRBV7-9	-	TRBJ1-4	-	14	TGTGCCAGCAGTCCAGGCCCCTCTGGCGGAAAACTGTTTTTT	CASSPGPSGGKLFF
TRBV7-2	-	TRBJ2-7	medium-sized	14	TGTGCCAGCAGCTTAGCGACCGGACAGTACGAGCAGTACTTC	CASSLATGQYEQYF
TRBV12-3/TRBV12-4	-	TRBJ2-1	many	11	TGTGCCAGCAGTGAGGGACCCCGGCAGTTCTTC	CASSEGPRQFF
TRBV7-2	-	TRBJ2-3	many	13	TGTGCCAGCAGCCCCGAAAGCACAGATACGCAGTATTTT	CASSPESTDTQYF
TRBV20-1	TRBD1	TRBJ2-1	-	14	TGCAGTGCAGATGACAGGGACCTCTACAATGAGCAGTTCTTC	CSADDRDLYNEQFF
TRBV5-1	TRBD1	TRBJ1-2	few	14	TGCGCCAGCAGCTCGACAGGGGCCTCCGGGGGCTACACCTTC	CASSSTGASGGYTF
TRBV10-3	-	TRBJ2-3	-	13	TGTGCCATCACCGAGCTGGCATCAGATACGCAGTATTTT	CAITELASDTQYF
TRBV15	-	TRBJ2-3	-	14	TGTGCCACCAGCTCACGGGAGTCGGGAGATACGCAGTATTTT	CATSSRESGDTQYF
TRBV2	-	TRBJ2-5	-	18	TGTGCCAGCAGCCCGGAAGGGCAGCGCCCCCCTCTCCAAAAGACCCAGTACTTC	CASSPEGQRPPLQKTQYF
TRBV28	-	TRBJ2-3	many	15	TGTGCCAGCAGCCTAGCTTCTCCCGGGGCAGATACGCAGTATTTT	CASSLASPGADTQYF
TRBV19	TRBD2	TRBJ2-3	few	15	TGTGCCAGTAGCACGACTAGCGGGATAACAGATACGCAGTATTTT	CASSTTSGITDTQYF
TRBV11-2	TRBD1	TRBJ1-6	few	16	TGTGCCAGCAGCCGACAGGGTGGCTCCTATAATTCACCCCTCCACTTT	CASSRQGGSYNSPLHF
TRBV7-9	TRBD1	TRBJ1-2	many	15	TGTGCCAGCAGCCCCCGGGAAACAGGGGCAGATGGCTACACCTTC	CASSPRETGADGYTF
TRBV7-2	-	TRBJ2-5	many	15	TGTGCCAGCAGCTTAGGCCTCCCCTCTCAGGAGACCCAGTACTTC	CASSLGLPSQETQYF
TRBV7-2	TRBD2	TRBJ2-1	many	19	TGTGCCAGCAGCCCCGGACTAGCGGGGGACTTCGGGACGTCAAATGAGCAGTTCTTC	CASSPGLAGDFGTSNEQFF
TRBV15	TRBD2	TRBJ2-7	-	14	TGTGCCACCAGCTTACCGGGACTACCACACGAGCAGTACTTC	CATSLPGLPHEQYF
TRBV20-1	-	TRBJ1-2	-	12	TGCAGTGCCCGCAAAGGGGCGTGGGGCTACACCTTC	CSARKGAWGYTF
TRBV12-3/TRBV12-4	TRBD1	TRBJ1-5	many	18	TGTGCCAGCAGTAACGGGCCGGGACAGGGGAGCCTCAATCAGCCCCAGCATTTT	CASSNGPGQGSLNQPQHF
TRBV7-2	-	TRBJ2-2	many	20	TGTGCCAGCAGCTGGTTGTGGGCAGGGGGGATAGAAGGGAACACCGGGGAGCTGTTTTTT	CASSWLWAGGIEGNTGELFF
TRBV7-2	-	TRBJ2-5	many	14	TGTGCCAGCAGTCCGGGTAGGGTGGGAGAGACCCAGTACTTC	CASSPGRVGETQYF